The T cell receptor (beta chain) under discussion was sequenced for a study of identical twins. The CDR3 is made up of 15 amino acids. The ends were cut back, 3 bases at V and 4 bases at J, with 13 bases in the middle. The germline V gene encodes CDR1 MNHEY and CDR2 SVGEGT. This clonotype was seen only a few times. TCRdb independently ran MiXCR on the 5' RACE reads; one entry per CDR3 protein. The sample consists of about 220,000 distinct CDR3 sequences, roughly 7.5% of them appearing once. The same sample was also studied in work on yellow fever vaccine responses in identical twins.

The material sequenced was memory (CD45RO+) T cells sorted from blood. The sequence derives from a woman aged 18-29 years in good health. The chain employs TRBV6-2 or TRBV6-3 and TRBJ2-1, with D possibly TRBD1 on 6 matching bases. This CDR3 is CASSYPQGVYNEQFF. CDR3 sequence (DNA): TGTGCCAGCAGTTATCCACAGGGAGTATACAATGAGCAGTTCTTC.